These 28 T cell receptor beta chains share one sample of origin, sequenced in a study of patients and donors after allogeneic stem cell transplantation. TCRdb analysed the RT-PCR reads with MiXCR anew, one entry per CDR3 protein. The sample records about a million distinct CDR3 sequences, around 17% being singletons. The sample comprised blood, either unsorted or a sorted T cell fraction (not recorded which). The receptors stem from a human donor who was either an allogeneic HSCT recipient or a stem cell or donor lymphocyte infusion donor (not recorded which). It is not recorded whose cells these are; they may come from a transplant donor.

This clonotype has only a few counts. In DNA, the CDR3 is TGCAGCGTCAAGGGCGCCTTGGGGAGTGAAGCTTTCTTT. Translation gives CSVKGALGSEAFF. The rearrangement joins TRBV29-1 to TRBJ1-1; D gene ambiguous. This CDR3 spans 13 amino acids. Trimming left V 6 bases short and J 7 bases short, with 18 bases between. Germline loops: CDR1 SQVTM, CDR2 ANQGSEA.

The chain carries TRBV28 and TRBJ2-7; D assignment may be TRBD1 or TRBD2 (7 bases each). This CDR3 comprises 16 residues. V was shortened by 5 bases and J by 1 base, with 18 bases between the two germline ends. Germline values: CDR1 MDHEN, CDR2 SYDVKM. The CDR3 DNA follows: TGTGCCAGCAGTACCCTCGGCAGGGGGGGGTCCTACGAGCAGTACTTC. Amino acids: CASSTLGRGGSYEQYF.

This clonotype was seen more than once but under ten times. The genes are TRBV12-3 or TRBV12-4 and TRBJ1-2; TRBD1 aligns across 10 bases. The CDR3 is made up of 15 amino acids. Unmatched junction bases numbered 11, after V lost 5 bases and J lost 8 bases. The CDR3 protein is CASSLAGQGPGGYTF. The CDR3 bases are TGTGCCAGCAGTCTCGCGGGACAGGGGCCAGGAGGCTACACCTTC.

This chain links TRBV20-1 with TRBJ2-7; the match to TRBD2 covers 8 bases. CDR1 DFQATT and CDR2 SNEGSKA come from the germline V gene (reference sequence). V lost 2 bases, J lost 2 bases, and 11 bases stayed unmatched. The CDR3 spans 16 residues. DNA for the CDR3: TGCAGTGCTAGATCCCTGGGTAGCGGGAATACCTACGAGCAGTACTTC. It is translated as CSARSLGSGNTYEQYF.

The chain employs TRBV6-1 and TRBJ1-2; no clear D gene. V shed 6 bases and J shed 4 bases, with 15 bases lying between them. The CDR3 extends over 14 amino acids. Per the germline V gene, CDR1 is MNHNS and CDR2 is SASEGT. The CDR3 spells CASRPPEWSYGYTF. As DNA, the CDR3 is TGTGCCAGCAGACCCCCGGAGTGGTCCTATGGCTACACCTTC.

This clonotype has just a few counts. The V gene is TRBV20-1, the J gene TRBJ1-6, with TRBD1 matching 8 bases. From germline, CDR1 is DFQATT and CDR2 SNEGSKA (reference sequence). V dropped 7 bases and J dropped 8; count of bases not matched to a gene: 4. This CDR3 has 12 amino acids. CDR3 protein: CSGTGRDSPLHF. The CDR3, as DNA: TGCAGTGGGACAGGGCGCGATTCACCCCTCCACTTT.

This clonotype was seen only a few times. The DNA of the CDR3 is TGTGCCAGCAGCCAAGATCACCGGAAGGAGGGGTCTAACTATGGCTACACCTTC. It yields the protein CASSQDHRKEGSNYGYTF. The chain joins TRBV14 to TRBJ1-2; D possibly corresponds to TRBD1 (5 bases). The CDR3 is made up of 18 amino acids. Trimming took 0 bases from V and 0 from J, leaving 17 bases between them. Germline-derived CDR1 and CDR2 are SGHDN and FVKESK.

CDR3 DNA: TGTGCCATCAGTGAGTCTTACCGAACCTACGAGCAGTACTTC. It encodes CAISESYRTYEQYF. The genes are TRBV10-3 and TRBJ2-7; unclear D gene. Trimming took 0 bases from V and 2 from J, leaving 8 bases between them. Germline CDR1 ENHRY, CDR2 SYGVKD. The CDR3 contains 14 residues.

This clonotype has more than one count but fewer than ten. CDR3 amino acids: CASSYWGNEQFF. The DNA of the CDR3 is TGTGCCAGCAGTTACTGGGGCAATGAGCAGTTCTTC. The chain is built from TRBV6-2 or TRBV6-3 and TRBJ2-1; D remains unclear. Germline-derived CDR1 and CDR2 are MNHEY and SVGEGT. V shed 1 base and J shed 6 bases, with 4 bases lying between them. This CDR3 comprises 12 residues.

This clonotype appeared many times. The chain uses TRBV6-5 and TRBJ2-1; D call uncertain. CDR3 length: 15 residues. Germline V gene lookup returns CDR1 MNHEY and CDR2 SVGAGI. V lost 0 bases and J lost 6, with 12 bases in between. In DNA form, the CDR3 reads TGTGCCAGCAGTTACTCAGGCCGAATTGGCAATGAGCAGTTCTTC. Amino acids: CASSYSGRIGNEQFF.

This clonotype was picked up many times. The V call is TRBV18, the J call TRBJ2-1, with a tentative D call TRBD1 (6 bases). Germline V lookup: CDR1 KGHSH, CDR2 LQKENI. The length of the CDR3 is 15 residues. V lost 3 bases to trimming and J lost 5 bases, with 14 bases between them. CDR3 DNA: TGTGCCAGCTCACCGCTAAGGACAGCCAACAATGAGCAGTTCTTC. Translating it yields CASSPLRTANNEQFF.

The chain links TRBV7-9 to TRBJ1-5, with D perhaps matching TRBD1 (6 bases). CDR1 is SEHNR, CDR2 FQNEAQ, per germline (reference sequence). CDR3 length: 14 amino acids. V shed 3 bases and J shed 9 bases, with 15 bases lying between them. Here the CDR3 DNA reads TGTGCCAGCAGCTTTTCAGGGGCTAAGACGCCCCAGCATTTT. It encodes CASSFSGAKTPQHF.

A word on this clonotype: Germline is not matched at one junction end, which may reflect a read error. This chain links TRBV7-7 with TRBJ2-2; 7 bases are shared with TRBD1. CDR1 is SSHAT and CDR2 is FNYEAQ in the germline V gene (reference sequence). The CDR3 loop spans 14 amino acids. The DNA of the CDR3 is TGTGCTAGCAGCCCAGGGACAGTAACCGGGGAGCTGTTTTTT. Protein product: CASSPGTVTGELFF.

V and J are TRBV7-6 and TRBJ2-7, with 7 positions matching TRBD1. The CDR3 consists of 15 residues. V trimming: 5 bases; J trimming: 3 bases; junction bases outside the gene matches: 10. Germline V gene lookup returns CDR1 SGHVS and CDR2 FNYEAQ. CDR3 in DNA: TGTGCCAGCAGCCCGACCCTGGACAGGAACTACGAGCAGTACTTC. Encoded protein: CASSPTLDRNYEQYF.

This clonotype has just a few counts. The V call is TRBV20-1, the J call TRBJ2-3; unclear D gene. Trimming shortened V by 4 bases and J by 0 bases, and 14 bases separated the two germline ends. Germline CDR1 is DFQATT and CDR2 is SNEGSKA (reference sequence). The CDR3 contains 15 residues. The CDR3 here is CSATRTEKSTDTQYF. For the CDR3, the DNA is TGCAGTGCTACACGAACAGAGAAAAGCACAGATACGCAGTATTTT.

This clonotype came up a few times. This chain joins TRBV7-8 and TRBJ2-3; 7 bases align to TRBD1. This CDR3 is 15 amino acids long. Germline assignment: CDR1 SGHVS and CDR2 FQNEAQ. V lost 6 bases, J lost 4 bases, and 10 bases stayed unmatched. The DNA of the CDR3 is TGTGCCAGCAGTCAACAGGGGCCCGCTTCAGATACGCAGTATTTT. Translation gives CASSQQGPASDTQYF.

This clonotype was seen repeatedly, ten times or more. The V and J genes are TRBV29-1 and TRBJ1-5; 8 nucleotides align to TRBD1. Per the germline V gene, CDR1 is SQVTM and CDR2 is ANQGSEA. The CDR3 runs 13 residues. V shed 7 bases, J shed 6 bases, and the junction held 8 bases outside the gene matches. CDR3 DNA sequence: TGCAGCGCACTTCAGGGGGCCGGTCAGCCCCAGCATTTT. Translated, it gives CSALQGAGQPQHF.

Only a few counts were recorded for this clonotype. The chain carries TRBV6-4 and TRBJ1-2, with 8 bases identical to TRBD1. The CDR3 consists of 12 residues. Trimming cost V 5 bases and J 11 bases; bases outside gene matches: 7. CDR1 and CDR2 (germline): MRHNA, SNTAGT. The CDR3 DNA reads TGTGCCAGCAGTCCCCGGACAGGGCGGTACACCTTC. Protein product: CASSPRTGRYTF.

This clonotype was seen a handful of times. The V call is TRBV20-1, the J call TRBJ2-5; D unresolved. This CDR3 is built from 12 residues. V was pared by 7 bases and J by 3 bases, with 12 bases between. Germline CDR1 and CDR2: DFQATT and SNEGSKA (reference sequence). CDR3 residues: CSVKHSKETQYF. In nucleotides, the CDR3 is TGCAGTGTCAAGCATAGCAAAGAGACCCAGTACTTC.

The chain recombines TRBV6-1 with TRBJ1-2; 10 positions agree with TRBD1. The CDR3 has 15 amino acids. The germline V gene encodes CDR1 MNHNS and CDR2 SASEGT. The J segment lost 4 bases and the V segment lost 7 bases, leaving 9 bases of the junction unmatched. CDR3 nucleotides: TGTGCCAGCACCCGGTGGGGACAGGGGAGCTATGGCTACACCTTC. Translation gives CASTRWGQGSYGYTF.

This chain joins TRBV20-1 and TRBJ2-4; maybe TRBD2 (7 bases). The CDR3 totals 14 residues. Trimming took 1 base from V and 8 from J, leaving 15 bases between them. CDR1 is DFQATT, CDR2 SNEGSKA, per germline (reference sequence). The CDR3 nucleotides are TGCAGTGCTAGAGTGAGGGGGGGCGGGGACATTCAGTACTTC. Protein sequence: CSARVRGGGDIQYF.

The genes are TRBV7-2 and TRBJ2-3; 9 bases align to TRBD2. Germline V gene sequence: CDR1 SGHTA, CDR2 FQGNSA. V trimming: 4 bases; J trimming: 5 bases; junction bases outside the gene matches: 7. This CDR3 is built from 15 residues. For the CDR3, the DNA is TGTGCCAGCAGCTATCGCGGGAGGGCCGGAGATACGCAGTATTTT. It is translated as CASSYRGRAGDTQYF.

The sample holds a few counts of this clonotype. The chain has TRBV18 and TRBJ2-3; D is ambiguous. Germline CDR1 KGHSH, CDR2 LQKENI. This CDR3 contains 13 residues. The V end was cut by 5 bases, the J end by 1 base, with 7 bases between. CDR3 residues: CASSDGGTDTQYF. CDR3 in DNA: TGTGCCAGCTCAGATGGCGGCACAGATACGCAGTATTTT. Using reference TRBV18 and TRBJ2-3 for the parts outside the CDR3, the full variable domain is NAGVMQNPRHLVRRRGQEARLRCSPMKGHSHVYWYRQLPEEGLKFMVYLQKENIIDESGMPKERFSAEFPKEGPSILRIQQVVRGDSAAYFCASSDGGTDTQYFGPGTRLTVL.

The chain links TRBV20-1 to TRBJ2-6; tentatively, D is TRBD2 (5 bases). The CDR3 extends over 15 amino acids. Germline CDR1 is DFQATT and CDR2 is SNEGSKA (reference sequence). V was clipped by 3 bases and J by 3 bases, with 12 bases between them. CDR3 region: CSASGVPFGANVLTF. CDR3 DNA sequence: TGCAGTGCTAGCGGGGTCCCGTTTGGGGCCAACGTCCTGACTTTC.

As to this clonotype: Just one base apart from a much larger clone, this may be a read error. The rearrangement joins TRBV12-3 or TRBV12-4 to TRBJ2-1; the D is unclear. The CDR3 extends over 14 amino acids. V was shortened by 7 bases and J by 9 bases, with 19 bases between the two germline ends. In nucleotides, the CDR3 is TGTGCCAGCACGATGAGCCAGCGTAGGTCTGAGCAGTTCTTC. It translates to CASTMSQRRSEQFF.

This clonotype was found a few times. The chain has TRBV6-1 and TRBJ1-4; 12 nucleotides agree with TRBD1. The germline V gene has CDR1 MNHNS and CDR2 SASEGT. The CDR3 runs to 14 residues. The junction had 5 bases not matched to a gene; V was cut back by 7 bases and J by 8 bases. This CDR3 is CASNPGQGAEKLFF. The CDR3 coding sequence is TGTGCCAGCAATCCGGGACAGGGGGCCGAAAAACTGTTTTTT.

This clonotype was seen ten or more times. The chain employs TRBV25-1 and TRBJ2-7; 11 nucleotides align to TRBD2. V lost 2 bases to trimming and J lost 12 bases; unmatched junction nucleotides: 9. Germline values: CDR1 MGHDK, CDR2 SYGVNS. The CDR3 runs 14 residues. CDR3 nucleotides: TGTGCCAGCAGTGAACGTAGCGGGAGGGCCCTGGTGTACTTC. It is translated as CASSERSGRALVYF.

The chain links TRBV5-6 to TRBJ2-1; D is undetermined. The V end lost 0 bases, the J end lost 9 bases, and 10 bases lay between the germline ends. This CDR3 is built from 13 residues. CDR1 is SGHDT, CDR2 YYEEEE, per germline. The CDR3 loop is CASSLEANSEQFF. CDR3 nucleotides: TGTGCCAGCAGCTTGGAGGCGAATAGTGAGCAGTTCTTC.